This T cell receptor beta chain was profiled in a study of shared clonotypes between healthy human individuals (TCRdb year 2020). Background for the entire study: Three men and two women, aged 18 to 49 years, made up the cohort. To estimate repertoire size and how much clonotypes are shared between individuals, the study performed deep sequencing of blood TCR repertoires from roughly five healthy adults. Each donor's leukapheresis produced roughly between roughly 0.94 and 9.5 billion PBMCs. Different laboratories and diverse techniques were used to prepare libraries and sequence TCR repertoires, to increase sequencing depth and limit assay-specific biases. For each donor, CD4 naive and CD4 memory were each given three plates, CD8 naive was given two plates, and CD8 memory was given one plate.

The study at large found these results: Because the study included only a small number of donors, the genetic and exposure-history diversity represented was limited. When several donors were compared, the shared fraction of clonotypes was about 5% for naive CD4, less than 4% for naive CD8, 2.3% for memory CD4, and under 0.5% for memory CD8. Sampling was limited to blood, and TCR repertoires in tissue likely differ from TCR repertoires in blood. Naive subsets generally had larger estimated clonotype richness than memory subsets. Incomplete sequencing was indicated by rarefaction of sorted-subset datasets, despite the large sequencing depth. Based on pairwise subsampling, the degree of clonotype sharing among donors was expected to be affected by sequencing depth. Clonotypes shared by all four sorted-subset donors showed higher generation probabilities than non-shared clonotypes.

Using the deep immunoSEQ assay, multiplex PCR amplified TCR CDR3 regions from genomic DNA. Extracted genomic DNA from each cell subset was spread evenly across all wells of several immunoSEQ 96-well plates, with each plate serving as a replicate. For sorted subsets, 150 to 200 ng genomic DNA, equal to 30,000 to 35,000 T cell genomes, was loaded into each replicate PCR. Purified libraries were measured with a Qubit 3.0 fluorometer, size-checked on a Bioanalyzer 2100, and measured again with the KAPA Library Quantification kit. Every immunoSEQ 96-well plate was sequenced on a dedicated single-read 150-cycle Illumina NextSeq 550 flow cell. Under the source paper's analysis protocol: Because only junctional sequences without quality scores were contained in the immunoSEQ output, filtering matching that applied to full-length reads could not be performed. To assign V/J genes and CDR3, sequences were annotated using PyIR, a Python wrapper for IgBLAST v1.9, with IMGT germline references. Reads were removed for weak V/J assignments (E-value above 1e-6), missing CDR3, stop codons, out-of-frame junctions, or ambiguous translated residues. V3J clonotypes were defined as sequences sharing the same inferred V gene, J gene, and CDR3 amino acid sequence. To compute the percentage overlap between repertoires, the number of shared unique clonotypes was divided by the size of the smaller repertoire. Richness of each repertoire was evaluated using RTK rarefaction, the Chao1 estimator, and Recon v2.1 estimates of unobserved clonotypes. Generation probabilities for all TCRbeta clonotypes obtained by the gDNA method from a handful of donors were computed using OLGA. Entries here come from immuneACCESS through TCRdb and include only in-frame sequences with V and J called. Some clones fail to appear in such tables; in the studies checked, an unresolved V gene covers under half of the shortfall, and the cause of the remainder is unknown. V and J calls and clone size come straight from that table; D and trimming were deduced from the DNA. The sample contains approximately 240,000 clones, 50% to 80% of them found a single time. The top ten hold 8.5% to 14% of the sample.

The donors were healthy, HIV-negative adults who had no recently reported acute infections or vaccinations. Every donor was a Caucasian adult living in Nashville, Tennessee, USA. CD4+ T cells were enriched by magnetic negative selection, after which naive cells were positively selected on CD45RA and the negative fraction was taken as the memory subset. Blood was obtained by leukapheresis, after which PBMCs were separated by Ficoll-Histopaque density gradient centrifugation and cryopreserved in liquid nitrogen vapor phase. Analytical flow cytometry was used to check the purity and quantity of every magnetically sorted T cell population. From each sorted fraction, genomic DNA was isolated and quantified by UV absorbance on a Nanodrop 2000c. Of note for this clone: Its antigen has not been determined. Qualities for individual bases were not recorded, and no much larger clone is one base off.

Via the germline V gene (reference sequence), CDR1 is GTSNPN and CDR2 SVGIG. Spanning cysteine to phenylalanine, the CDR3 consists of 16 amino acids. The kept DNA is CDR3 alone, 48 bases in frame from the first base. V gives up 2 bases and J gives up 3 bases, and the segment between their germline ends measures 17 bases. This sequence uses TRBV30 and TRBJ2-1; a weak D assignment points to TRBD1 (6 bases agree). The source material was memory CD4+ T cells sorted from blood. In the paper's terms, the cell subset or site label means: CD45RA-negative fraction. The source of this sequence is a man aged 25-45 years in good health. The CDR3 amino acid sequence is: CAWSPVRGSVYNEQFF. The DNA sequence is given as TGTGCCTGGAGTCCCGTAAGGGGGAGCGTCTACAATGAGCAGTTCTTC.